The rows below give T cell receptor beta chains drawn from one sample of a study of blood T cell repertoires in COVID-19. Libraries were prepared by immunoSEQ multiplex PCR; TCRdb keeps only in-frame clonotypes and omits some of them. The sample contains some 430,000 clones, less than 95% of which appear only once. Sequenced: PBMCs or T cells enriched from blood (not recorded which). These receptors were taken from a man aged 18 to 29 who had recovered from COVID-19. CDR3s include the opening cysteine and the closing phenylalanine or tryptophan. Each record gives: clone size, V gene, D gene, J gene, CDR3 DNA, CDR3 protein. D genes are given only for firm matches. Rows may omit the clone size; those that give it use once, few, many or a size class.

size: NA
V: TRBV28
D: NA
J: TRBJ1-4
DNA: TGTGCCAGCCGTCCTGGACAAGATGAAAAACTGTTTTTT
CDR3: CASRPGQDEKLFF

size: NA
V: TRBV9
D: NA
J: TRBJ1-6
DNA: TGTGCCAGCAGCGCCCAGATCGGGGGTAATTCACCCCTCCACTTT
CDR3: CASSAQIGGNSPLHF

size: NA
V: TRBV9
D: NA
J: TRBJ1-6
DNA: TGTGCCAGCAGCGTAGCTACGGGGGTTCATTCACCCCTCCACTTT
CDR3: CASSVATGVHSPLHF

size: NA
V: TRBV7-9
D: NA
J: TRBJ1-3
DNA: TGTGCCAGCAGCTTTCGCGAGGGGGTAACCTCTGGAAACACCATATATTTT
CDR3: CASSFREGVTSGNTIYF

size: NA
V: TRBV6-5
D: NA
J: TRBJ1-1
DNA: TGTGCCAGCAGTTACCTGGCAGGAGGGAACACTGAAGCTTTCTTT
CDR3: CASSYLAGGNTEAFF

size: NA
V: TRBV2
D: TRBD1
J: TRBJ1-2
DNA: TGTGCCAGCAGGACACGACAGGGGGAAATGGTGATTGATGGCTACACCTTC
CDR3: CASRTRQGEMVIDGYTF

size: NA
V: TRBV18
D: NA
J: TRBJ1-5
DNA: TGTGCCAGCTCACCGATACAGGATCAGCCCCAGCATTTT
CDR3: CASSPIQDQPQHF

size: NA
V: TRBV3-1/TRBV3-2
D: TRBD2
J: TRBJ2-2
DNA: TGTGCCAGCAAGCCAGCGGGAGGGAGCACCGGGGAGCTGTTTTTT
CDR3: CASKPAGGSTGELFF

size: NA
V: TRBV5-1
D: TRBD1
J: TRBJ1-2
DNA: TGCGCCAGCAGCGCTACGACAGGGGGTGACTATGGCTACACCTTC
CDR3: CASSATTGGDYGYTF

size: NA
V: TRBV28
D: NA
J: TRBJ2-7
DNA: TGTGCCAGCAGTCCCCGGCTAGGGGGCTACGAGCAGTACTTC
CDR3: CASSPRLGGYEQYF

size: NA
V: TRBV6-5
D: NA
J: TRBJ2-7
DNA: TGTGCCAGCGGGACACAAAGCTCCTACGAGCAGTACTTC
CDR3: CASGTQSSYEQYF

size: few
V: TRBV30
D: NA
J: TRBJ2-2
DNA: TGTGCCTGGACCAGGGGCAGGGGAAACTTTCCCGACGGGGAGCTGTTTTTT
CDR3: CAWTRGRGNFPDGELFF

size: NA
V: TRBV19
D: NA
J: TRBJ1-3
DNA: TGTGCCAGTAGGCACAGCTCTGGAAACACCATATATTTT
CDR3: CASRHSSGNTIYF

size: NA
V: TRBV11-3
D: NA
J: TRBJ1-1
DNA: TGTGCCAGCAGCTTCGTGAACACTGAAGCTTTCTTT
CDR3: CASSFVNTEAFF

size: few
V: TRBV7-3
D: TRBD1
J: TRBJ1-6
DNA: TGTGCCAGCAGCCCCACAGGGGGCCCTAATTCACCCCTCCACTTT
CDR3: CASSPTGGPNSPLHF

size: NA
V: TRBV29-1
D: TRBD1
J: TRBJ2-1
DNA: TGCAGCGCCAAACCGGGACAGGGGCACAATGAGCAGTTCTTC
CDR3: CSAKPGQGHNEQFF

size: NA
V: TRBV19
D: TRBD1
J: TRBJ1-5
DNA: TGTGCCAGTAGTATAGTCCGGACAGGGTTCGCCAATCAGCCCCAGCATTTT
CDR3: CASSIVRTGFANQPQHF

size: NA
V: TRBV30
D: NA
J: TRBJ1-4
DNA: TGTGCCTGGAGCGGACTTAAGGGAACTAATGAAAAACTGTTTTTT
CDR3: CAWSGLKGTNEKLFF

size: NA
V: TRBV5-1
D: TRBD1
J: TRBJ2-7
DNA: TGCGCCAGCAGCTCCGGACAGGGGGGACAGGAGCAGTACTTC
CDR3: CASSSGQGGQEQYF

size: NA
V: TRBV27
D: NA
J: TRBJ1-5
DNA: TGTGCCAGCAGTCCCGCCAGGGTGGATCAGCCCCAGCATTTT
CDR3: CASSPARVDQPQHF

size: NA
V: TRBV2
D: TRBD2
J: TRBJ2-5
DNA: TGTGCCAGCAGTGAGGGAGTAGCGGGAGGGGAGACCCAGTACTTC
CDR3: CASSEGVAGGETQYF

size: NA
V: TRBV28
D: NA
J: TRBJ1-1
DNA: TGTGCCAGCAGTTTCCCACCTCGACGGAGTCCGAACACTGAAGCTTTCTTT
CDR3: CASSFPPRRSPNTEAFF

size: NA
V: TRBV5-5
D: NA
J: TRBJ1-5
DNA: TGTGCCAGCAGCTTGTCGGGGGATAACAATCAGCCCCAGCATTTT
CDR3: CASSLSGDNNQPQHF

size: few
V: TRBV5-4
D: TRBD1
J: TRBJ2-3
DNA: TGTGCCAGCAGACCAGACAGGGGGAGAACAGATACGCAGTATTTT
CDR3: CASRPDRGRTDTQYF

size: NA
V: TRBV19
D: TRBD1
J: TRBJ1-2
DNA: TGTGCCAGTAGCACGGAGGCAGGGACAGGGTTTTATGGCTACACCTTC
CDR3: CASSTEAGTGFYGYTF

size: NA
V: TRBV6-5
D: NA
J: TRBJ2-7
DNA: TGTGCCAGCAGCCTGGGGACATTCTACGAGCAGTACTTC
CDR3: CASSLGTFYEQYF

size: once
V: TRBV5-6
D: NA
J: TRBJ2-1
DNA: TGTGCCAGCAGCTTGGATGCGCAGGGCCGATTTTTCTACAATGAGCAGTTCTTC
CDR3: CASSLDAQGRFFYNEQFF

size: NA
V: TRBV27
D: NA
J: TRBJ2-2
DNA: TGTGCCAGCAGTTCCATCACCGGGGAGCTGTTTTTT
CDR3: CASSSITGELFF

size: NA
V: TRBV25-1
D: TRBD2
J: TRBJ2-1
DNA: TGTGCCAGCAGGGGGACTAGCGGGAGGAGGGAGCAGTTCTTC
CDR3: CASRGTSGRREQFF

size: NA
V: TRBV2
D: TRBD1
J: TRBJ2-7
DNA: TGTGCCAGCAGTGAAGCTCCCGACAGGGTTTCCTACGAGCAGTACTTC
CDR3: CASSEAPDRVSYEQYF

size: NA
V: TRBV6-5
D: NA
J: TRBJ1-2
DNA: TGTGCCAGCAGTTACCTATCGGAAGGGGGTGGCTACACCTTC
CDR3: CASSYLSEGGGYTF

size: NA
V: TRBV25-1
D: TRBD2
J: TRBJ2-2
DNA: TGTGCCAGCAGTGTCCCAGCGGGAGCCGGGGAGCTGTTTTTT
CDR3: CASSVPAGAGELFF

size: NA
V: TRBV5-4
D: NA
J: TRBJ1-3
DNA: TGTGCCAGCAGCTCTCAGACAGGAAACACCATATATTTT
CDR3: CASSSQTGNTIYF

size: NA
V: TRBV5-1
D: TRBD1
J: TRBJ1-6
DNA: TGCGCCAGCAGCGCCCAAACAGGGGCAGATTCACCCCTCCACTTT
CDR3: CASSAQTGADSPLHF

size: NA
V: TRBV24-1
D: TRBD1
J: TRBJ1-6
DNA: TGTGCCCCCGGGTGGACAGGGGCAACCCCCTATAATTCACCCCTCCACTTT
CDR3: CAPGWTGATPYNSPLHF

size: NA
V: TRBV10-2
D: TRBD1
J: TRBJ2-3
DNA: TGCGCCAGCAGGGGACAGGGATCATGGGCAGATACGCAGTATTTT
CDR3: CASRGQGSWADTQYF

size: NA
V: TRBV6-5
D: TRBD1
J: TRBJ1-4
DNA: TGTGCCAGCAGTTACACCTACAGGGGGCTTAATGAAAAACTGTTTTTT
CDR3: CASSYTYRGLNEKLFF

size: NA
V: TRBV28
D: TRBD2
J: TRBJ2-7
DNA: TGTGCCAGCATGGCGGGAGGGCAGGGGCACGAGCAGTACTTC
CDR3: CASMAGGQGHEQYF

size: NA
V: TRBV15
D: NA
J: TRBJ1-5
DNA: TGTGCCACCAGCAGAGATGCACAGGGCCTCAATCAGCCCCAGCATTTT
CDR3: CATSRDAQGLNQPQHF

size: NA
V: TRBV19
D: TRBD1
J: TRBJ1-4
DNA: TGTGCCAGTAGTATTATTGGGACAGTGAATGAAAAACTGTTTTTT
CDR3: CASSIIGTVNEKLFF

size: NA
V: TRBV4-1
D: NA
J: TRBJ1-3
DNA: TGCGCCAGCAGCCAACCCTTCTCGAGCTCTGGAAACACCATATATTTT
CDR3: CASSQPFSSSGNTIYF

size: few
V: TRBV19
D: NA
J: TRBJ1-4
DNA: TGTGCCAGTAGGCCGGGAGGGGTGGCTAATGAAAAACTGTTTTTT
CDR3: CASRPGGVANEKLFF

size: NA
V: TRBV6-6
D: TRBD1
J: TRBJ1-2
DNA: TGTGCCAGCATTGGACAGGGGGCTGAGTATGGCTACACCTTC
CDR3: CASIGQGAEYGYTF

size: NA
V: TRBV4-2
D: TRBD2
J: TRBJ2-7
DNA: TGTGCCAGCAGCCAAGAGGAGACTAGCGTCTACGAGCAGTACTTC
CDR3: CASSQEETSVYEQYF

size: NA
V: TRBV28
D: TRBD1
J: TRBJ2-2
DNA: TGTGCCAGTTCAGAACCGGGACAGAAAAACACCGGGGAGCTGTTTTTT
CDR3: CASSEPGQKNTGELFF

size: NA
V: TRBV27
D: TRBD1
J: TRBJ1-6
DNA: TGTGCCAGCAGTTTTGGACAGGGCAATAATTCACCCCTCCACTTT
CDR3: CASSFGQGNNSPLHF

size: NA
V: TRBV3-1/TRBV3-2
D: NA
J: TRBJ2-3
DNA: TGTGCCAGCAGCCAAGATGGGCTTCCGGAAGATACGCAGTATTTT
CDR3: CASSQDGLPEDTQYF